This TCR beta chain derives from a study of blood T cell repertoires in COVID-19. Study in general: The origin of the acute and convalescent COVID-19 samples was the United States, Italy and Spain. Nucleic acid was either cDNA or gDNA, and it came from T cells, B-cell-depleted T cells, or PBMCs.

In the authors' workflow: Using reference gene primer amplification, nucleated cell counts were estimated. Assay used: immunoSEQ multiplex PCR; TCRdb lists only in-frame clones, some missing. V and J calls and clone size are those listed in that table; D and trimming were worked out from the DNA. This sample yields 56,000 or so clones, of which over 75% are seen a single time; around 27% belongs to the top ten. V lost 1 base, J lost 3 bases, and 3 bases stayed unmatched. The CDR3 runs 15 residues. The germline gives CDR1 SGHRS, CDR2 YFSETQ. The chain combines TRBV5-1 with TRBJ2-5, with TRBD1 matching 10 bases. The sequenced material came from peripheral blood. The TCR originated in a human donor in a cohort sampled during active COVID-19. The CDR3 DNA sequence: TGCGCCAGCAGCTTGAGTGGGACAGGGGAAGAGACCCAGTACTTC. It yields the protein CASSLSGTGEETQYF.